The next 25 T cell receptor beta chains were all read from a single sample in a study of cytomegalovirus exposure and HLA in healthy donors (dated by TCRdb to 2017 to 2019). The receptor library was made with the immunoSEQ multiplex PCR assay. A mixture of 60 forward primers for TCR Vbeta segments and 13 reverse primers for TCR Jbeta segments was used in the multiplex PCR. TCRdb retrieved this table from immuneACCESS and kept in-frame rearrangements only. Not all clones are present; in checked studies, unresolved V genes account for under half, and no reason is known for the remainder. Across this sample there are roughly 220,000 clones, with approximately 78% seen only once. Jointly, the top ten make up 2.5% to 3% of the sample. Sequencing was performed on PBMCs. The origin of the receptors is a woman in her 40s in good health and CMV-seronegative.

The chain combines TRBV5-1 with TRBJ2-5; possible D gene TRBD2, 5 bases. Germline CDR1 is SGHRS and CDR2 is YFSETQ. This CDR3 region has 14 residues. V shed 0 bases and J shed 3 bases, with 9 bases lying between them. CDR3 nucleotides: TGCGCCAGCAGCTTGGCTAGGACTGAAGAGACCCAGTACTTC. It encodes CASSLARTEETQYF.

This sequence joins TRBV2 and TRBJ2-6; possibly TRBD2 for D (7 bases). Trimming took off 6 bases at V and 4 bases at J, with 13 bases between the two ends. The CDR3 has 15 residues. Germline V lookup: CDR1 SNHLY, CDR2 FYNNEI. This CDR3 is CASSKGGSGANVLTF. The DNA of the CDR3 is TGTGCCAGCAGCAAGGGGGGGTCCGGGGCCAACGTCCTGACTTTC.

The chain carries TRBV6-1 and TRBJ2-7; 9 nucleotides match TRBD2. The ends lost 4 bases at V and 4 bases at J; junction bases unmatched: 8. Germline loops: CDR1 MNHNS, CDR2 SASEGT. The CDR3 totals 15 residues. The CDR3 DNA sequence: TGTGCCAGCAGTGCAGGAGCGGGAGGTCGATACGAGCAGTACTTC. This codes for CASSAGAGGRYEQYF.

The chain couples TRBV30 to TRBJ1-2; possible D gene TRBD1, 5 bases. Trimming shortened V by 3 bases and J by 5 bases, and 13 bases separated the two germline ends. This CDR3 spans 13 amino acids. Per the germline V gene, CDR1 is GTSNPN and CDR2 is SVGIG (reference sequence). The CDR3 is CAWRDTASYGYTF. The CDR3 DNA reads as TGTGCCTGGAGGGACACTGCCTCGTATGGCTACACCTTC.

The chain is built from TRBV2 and TRBJ1-3; the match to TRBD1 covers 8 bases. The trim removed 8 bases at V and 4 bases at J, leaving 13 bases unmatched. Germline V gene data show CDR1 as SNHLY and CDR2 as FYNNEI. The CDR3 sequence is 16 residues long. The CDR3 sequence is CASRDRLIMAGNTIYF. The DNA for the CDR3 is TGTGCCAGCCGGGACAGGTTAATAATGGCAGGAAACACCATATATTTT. The variable domain in full, with the rest retrieved from reference TRBV2 and TRBJ1-3, is EPEVTQTPSHQVTQMGQEVILRCVPISNHLYFYWYRQILGQKVEFLVSFYNNEISEKSEIFDDQFSVERPDGSNFTLKIRSTKLEDSAMYFCASRDRLIMAGNTIYFGEGSWLTVV.

The V and J genes are TRBV7-3 and TRBJ2-2; tentatively, D is TRBD2 (6 bases). The germline gives CDR1 SGHTA, CDR2 FQGTGA. This CDR3 region has 12 residues. V was pared by 4 bases and J by 7 bases, with 7 bases between. The CDR3 loop reads CASSWGVGELFF. The DNA of the CDR3 is TGTGCCAGCAGCTGGGGGGTCGGGGAGCTGTTTTTT.

The chain has TRBV4-1 and TRBJ1-5, with TRBD1 matching 7 bases. V was pared by 3 bases and J by 5 bases, with 13 bases of the junction left unmatched. CDR1 and CDR2 (germline): MGHRA, YSYEKL. The CDR3 runs 17 residues. CDR3 amino acids: CASSQRRLEGAYQPQHF. DNA of the CDR3: TGCGCCAGCAGCCAGAGACGGTTGGAGGGGGCATATCAGCCCCAGCATTTT.

The genes are TRBV4-1 and TRBJ2-7; TRBD2 matches at 14 bases. Per the germline V gene, CDR1 is MGHRA and CDR2 is YSYEKL. This CDR3 has 18 residues. Trimming removed 0 bases from V and 8 bases from J; junction bases left unmatched: 12. The CDR3, as DNA: TGCGCCAGCAGCCAAGAAGGAGTGGGACTAGCGGGAGAGGGAAAGCAGTACTTC. Encoded protein: CASSQEGVGLAGEGKQYF.

V and J are TRBV7-6 and TRBJ2-2; D possibly corresponds to TRBD2 (5 bases). Germline CDR1 is SGHVS and CDR2 is FNYEAQ. V was pared by 0 bases and J by 4 bases, with 15 bases between. This CDR3 has 17 amino acids. The CDR3 bases are TGTGCCAGCAGCTTAGCGGGGAGTGCCTTCGGCACCGGGGAGCTGTTTTTT. Translation gives CASSLAGSAFGTGELFF. Full variable domain (remainder filled in from reference TRBV7-6 and TRBJ2-2): GAGVSQSPRYKVTKRGQDVALRCDPISGHVSLYWYRQALGQGPEFLTYFNYEAQQDKSGLPNDRFSAERPEGSISTLTIQRTEQRDSAMYRCASSLAGSAFGTGELFFGEGSRLTVL.

The V call is TRBV27, the J call TRBJ2-1; tentatively, D is TRBD2 (5 bases). V lost 10 bases to trimming and J lost 9 bases, with 16 bases between them. The CDR3 extends over 12 amino acids. CDR1 and CDR2 from the germline V gene are MNHEY and SMNVEV (reference sequence). CDR3 in DNA: TGTGCCACTATGTTGAGCGGCACTGAGCAGTTCTTC. It yields the protein CATMLSGTEQFF.

Of note for this clone: One junction end disagrees with the germline gene, perhaps due to a read error. V gene TRBV7-9 combines with J gene TRBJ2-7; tentative D call: TRBD1 (7 bases). Germline V gene data show CDR1 as SEHNR and CDR2 as FQNEAQ (reference sequence). The CDR3 spans 11 residues. The CDR3 reads CSSRGAYEQYF. Written as DNA, the CDR3 is TGTTCCAGCAGGGGGGCTTACGAGCAGTACTTC.

The chain couples TRBV4-2 to TRBJ2-1; 11 nucleotides line up with TRBD2. V was pared by 4 bases and J by 2 bases, with 10 bases of the junction left unmatched. Germline CDR1 and CDR2: LGHNA and YNFKEQ. The CDR3 has 18 amino acids. The DNA for the CDR3 is TGTGCCAGCAGCCCAAGGGAGATGACTAGCGGGACCTACAATGAGCAGTTCTTC. This encodes CASSPREMTSGTYNEQFF.

In DNA form, the CDR3 reads TGTGCCAGCAGCTTAGCAGGGGGCACTGGCTACACCTTC. Amino acid sequence: CASSLAGGTGYTF. The V and J genes are TRBV7-6 and TRBJ1-2, with TRBD1 identical over 7 bases. Per the germline V gene, CDR1 is SGHVS and CDR2 is FNYEAQ. The CDR3 is 13 residues long. With 0 bases clipped from V and 7 bases from J, the junction kept 2 bases outside the gene matches.

The chain uses TRBV7-9 and TRBJ1-2; the D gene is possibly TRBD1 (6 bases). The germline V and J ends were trimmed by 6 bases and 2 bases, with 16 bases remaining between them. This CDR3 spans 15 amino acids. Per the germline V gene, CDR1 is SEHNR and CDR2 is FQNEAQ (reference sequence). The CDR3 bases are TGTGCCAGCAGTATGCCGGGGGGGGCCAACTATGGCTACACCTTC. Its protein is CASSMPGGANYGYTF.

The rearrangement joins TRBV9 to TRBJ2-1; no clear D. Trimming took off 3 bases at V and 1 base at J, with 14 bases between the two ends. Germline assignment: CDR1 SGDLS and CDR2 YYNGEE. The CDR3 covers 16 residues. In DNA form, the CDR3 reads TGTGCCAGCAGCGCTACTATATCCCTGTCCTACAATGAGCAGTTCTTC. Translating it yields CASSATISLSYNEQFF.

In this sample, this clone turned up once. The chain employs TRBV11-2 and TRBJ2-1; 9 bases line up with TRBD2. This CDR3 is built from 19 residues. The J segment lost 4 bases and the V segment lost 2 bases, leaving 15 bases of the junction unmatched. Germline CDR1 and CDR2: SGHAT and FQNNGV. CDR3 in DNA: TGTGCCAGCAGCTTATCTCTCGGGTCGGCGGGAGGGCCTTACAATGAGCAGTTCTTC. Translated: CASSLSLGSAGGPYNEQFF.

The chain uses TRBV4-2 and TRBJ2-2; D gene ambiguous. V shed 0 bases and J shed 1 base, with 6 bases lying between them. The CDR3 contains 15 residues. From germline, CDR1 is LGHNA and CDR2 YNFKEQ. In DNA form, the CDR3 reads TGTGCCAGCAGCCAAGACCCAGGGAACACCGGGGAGCTGTTTTTT. The encoded protein is CASSQDPGNTGELFF.

This chain connects TRBV19 to TRBJ2-2; D ambiguous. Germline values: CDR1 LNHDA, CDR2 SQIVND (reference sequence). V lost 10 bases, J lost 7 bases, and 28 bases lay in between. CDR3 length: 17 residues. The CDR3 loop is CATSRSAWLTQDGELFF. As DNA, the CDR3 is TGTGCCACCAGTCGATCGGCTTGGCTAACCCAGGACGGGGAGCTGTTTTTT. Based on the CDR3 plus reference TRBV19 and TRBJ2-2, the full variable domain is DGGITQSPKYLFRKEGQNVTLSCEQNLNHDAMYWYRQDPGQGLRLIYYSQIVNDFQKGDIAEGYSVSREKKESFPLTVTSAQKNPTAFYLCATSRSAWLTQDGELFFGEGSRLTVL.

This clone appeared a few times. The rearrangement uses TRBV9 and TRBJ1-2; 10 bases align to TRBD1. Trimming took 0 bases from V and 4 from J; bases not matched to a gene: 0. Germline V CDR1 and CDR2: SGDLS, YYNGEE. The CDR3 consists of 14 residues. In DNA, the CDR3 is TGTGCCAGCAGCGTAGGGACAGGGGGCTATGGCTACACCTTC. Its translation: CASSVGTGGYGYTF.

V is TRBV11-2 and J is TRBJ2-3; 12 positions match TRBD2. This CDR3 is built from 16 residues. The germline CDR1 and CDR2 sequences are SGHAT and FQNNGV. Trimming took 5 bases from V and 5 from J; bases not matched to a gene: 8. In DNA, the CDR3 is TGTGCCAGCAGCGCCAGACTAGCGGGAGTAGGAGATACGCAGTATTTT. Translation gives CASSARLAGVGDTQYF.

The CDR3 DNA reads as TGTGCCAGCAGGAACGAGGCGAACTCTGGAAACACCATATATTTT. Its translation is CASRNEANSGNTIYF. V gene TRBV6-5 combines with J gene TRBJ1-3; no clear D gene. The CDR3 length is 15 residues. In germline, CDR1 is MNHEY, CDR2 SVGAGI. V lost 6 bases and J 0 bases, leaving 12 bases between the germline ends.

This sequence joins TRBV7-2 and TRBJ2-7; no reliable D call. Germline lookup yields CDR1 SGHTA and CDR2 FQGNSA. V gave up 2 bases and J gave up 7 bases, with 6 bases separating them. The CDR3 is 11 residues long. The CDR3 is CASSLLIEQYF. The CDR3 DNA follows: TGTGCCAGCAGCTTATTAATTGAGCAGTACTTC.

The chain recombines TRBV25-1 with TRBJ2-5; 10 nucleotides match TRBD1. V lost 6 bases, J lost 1 base, and 11 bases stayed unmatched. The CDR3 spans 17 residues. The germline V gene encodes CDR1 MGHDK and CDR2 SYGVNS. The CDR3 loop reads CASSNNRGTGAQETQYF. DNA for the CDR3: TGTGCCAGCAGCAATAACCGCGGGACAGGGGCCCAAGAGACCCAGTACTTC.

The chain couples TRBV7-8 to TRBJ1-5, with D uncertain. CDR1 SGHVS and CDR2 FQNEAQ come from the germline V gene. This CDR3 has 16 amino acids. The V end lost 7 bases, the J end lost 7 bases, and 23 bases lay between the germline ends. As DNA, the CDR3 is TGTGCCAGCACCCCCACACCGATTCCTTTACACCAGCCCCAGCATTTT. The encoded protein is CASTPTPIPLHQPQHF. The full variable domain, in which reference TRBV7-8 and TRBJ1-5 provide the parts outside the CDR3, is GAGVSQSPRYKVAKRGQDVALRCDPISGHVSLFWYQQALGQGPEFLTYFQNEAQLDKSGLPSDRFFAERPEGSVSTLKIQRTQQEDSAVYLCASTPTPIPLHQPQHFGDGTRLSIL.

V is TRBV2 and J is TRBJ2-3, with 15 bases that match TRBD2. The CDR3 sequence is 19 residues long. Trimming took 5 bases from V and 2 from J; bases not matched to a gene: 11. Germline V gene lookup returns CDR1 SNHLY and CDR2 FYNNEI. The CDR3 sequence: CASSSWTSGRGYSTDTQYF. For the CDR3, the DNA is TGTGCCAGCAGTTCTTGGACTAGCGGGAGGGGGTACTCCACAGATACGCAGTATTTT.